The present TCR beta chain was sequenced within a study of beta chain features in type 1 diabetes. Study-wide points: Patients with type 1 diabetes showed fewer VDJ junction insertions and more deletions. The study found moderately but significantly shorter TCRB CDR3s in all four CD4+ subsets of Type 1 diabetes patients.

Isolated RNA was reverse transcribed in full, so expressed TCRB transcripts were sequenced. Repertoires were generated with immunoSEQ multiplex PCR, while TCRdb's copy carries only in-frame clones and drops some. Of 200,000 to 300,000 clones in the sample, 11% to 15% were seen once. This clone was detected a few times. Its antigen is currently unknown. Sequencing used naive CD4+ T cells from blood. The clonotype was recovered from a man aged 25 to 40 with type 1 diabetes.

Here the CDR3 reads CASSKARLAGGQETQYF. In DNA form, the CDR3 reads TGTGCCAGCAGCAAAGCGAGGCTAGCGGGGGGCCAAGAGACCCAGTACTTC. The V call is TRBV21-1, the J call TRBJ2-5; TRBD2 is the table's D call and was not checked against the DNA. TRBV21-1 is recorded as a pseudogene. This CDR3 has 17 residues.